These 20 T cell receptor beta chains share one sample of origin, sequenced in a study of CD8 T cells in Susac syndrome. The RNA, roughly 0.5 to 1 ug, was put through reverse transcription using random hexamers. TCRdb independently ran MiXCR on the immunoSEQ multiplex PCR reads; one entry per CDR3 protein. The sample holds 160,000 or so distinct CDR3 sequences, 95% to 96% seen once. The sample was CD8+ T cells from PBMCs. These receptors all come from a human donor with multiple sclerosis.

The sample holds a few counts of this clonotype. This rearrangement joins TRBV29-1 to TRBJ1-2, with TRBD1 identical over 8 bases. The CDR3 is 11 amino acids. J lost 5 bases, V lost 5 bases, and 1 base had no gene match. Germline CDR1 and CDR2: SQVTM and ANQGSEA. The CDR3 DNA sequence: TGCAGCGTTCGACAGGGGTATGGCTACACCTTC. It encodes CSVRQGYGYTF. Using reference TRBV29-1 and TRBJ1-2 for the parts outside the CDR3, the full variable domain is SAVISQKPSRDICQRGTSLTIQCQVDSQVTMMFWYRQQPGQSLTLIATANQGSEATYESGFVIDKFPISRPNLTFSTLTVSNMSPEDSSIYLCSVRQGYGYTFGSGTRLTVV.

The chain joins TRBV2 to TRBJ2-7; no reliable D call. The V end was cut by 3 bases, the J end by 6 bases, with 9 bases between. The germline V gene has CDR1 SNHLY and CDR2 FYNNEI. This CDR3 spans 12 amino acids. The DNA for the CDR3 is TGTGCCAGCAGTGATGGGGTAGGCGAGCAGTACTTC. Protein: CASSDGVGEQYF.

CDR3 amino acids: CASSQVGSYNEQFF. The CDR3 DNA reads as TGTGCCAGCAGCCAAGTGGGGTCCTACAATGAGCAGTTCTTC. This rearrangement joins TRBV3-1 to TRBJ2-1, with D hard to call. Trimming left V 1 base short and J 1 base short, with 5 bases between. The CDR3 length is 14 residues. Per germline, CDR1 LGHDT and CDR2 YNNKEL (reference sequence).

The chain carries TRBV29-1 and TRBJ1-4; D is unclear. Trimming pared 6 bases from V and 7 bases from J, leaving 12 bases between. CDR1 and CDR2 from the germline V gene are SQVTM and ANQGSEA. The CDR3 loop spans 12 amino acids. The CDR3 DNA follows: TGCAGCGTGGATTTAGAGGCTGAAAAACTGTTTTTT. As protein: CSVDLEAEKLFF.

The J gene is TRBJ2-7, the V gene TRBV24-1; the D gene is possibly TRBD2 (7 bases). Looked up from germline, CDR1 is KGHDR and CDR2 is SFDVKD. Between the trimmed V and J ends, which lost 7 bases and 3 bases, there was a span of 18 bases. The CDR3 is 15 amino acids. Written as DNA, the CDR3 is TGTGCCACCAGCCGGGGGGCCATAACTTGCTACGAGCAGTACGTC. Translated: CATSRGAITCYEQYV.

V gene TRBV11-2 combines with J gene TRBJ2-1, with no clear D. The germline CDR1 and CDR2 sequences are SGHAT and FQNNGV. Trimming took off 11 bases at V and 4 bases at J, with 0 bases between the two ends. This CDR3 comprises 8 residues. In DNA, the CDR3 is TGTGCCTACAATGAGCAGTTCTTC. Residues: CAYNEQFF.

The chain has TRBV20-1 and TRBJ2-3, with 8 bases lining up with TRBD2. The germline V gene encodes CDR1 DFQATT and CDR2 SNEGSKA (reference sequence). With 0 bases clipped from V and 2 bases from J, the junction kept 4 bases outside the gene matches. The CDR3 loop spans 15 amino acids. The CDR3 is CSAREASGSTDTQYF. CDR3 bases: TGCAGTGCTAGAGAGGCTAGCGGGTCCACAGATACGCAGTATTTT.

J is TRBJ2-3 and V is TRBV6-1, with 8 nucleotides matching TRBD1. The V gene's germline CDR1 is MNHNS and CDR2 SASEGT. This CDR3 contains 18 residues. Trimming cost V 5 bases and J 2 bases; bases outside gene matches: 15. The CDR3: CASSMGSWTGLSTDTQYF. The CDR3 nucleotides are TGTGCCAGCAGTATGGGGAGTTGGACAGGGTTATCCACAGATACGCAGTATTTT.

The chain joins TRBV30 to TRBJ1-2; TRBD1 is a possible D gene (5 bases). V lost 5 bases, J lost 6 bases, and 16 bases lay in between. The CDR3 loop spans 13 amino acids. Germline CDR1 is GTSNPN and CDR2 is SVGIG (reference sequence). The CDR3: CAWSRGVGDGYTF. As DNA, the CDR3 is TGTGCCTGGTCACGGGGGGTAGGAGATGGCTACACCTTC.

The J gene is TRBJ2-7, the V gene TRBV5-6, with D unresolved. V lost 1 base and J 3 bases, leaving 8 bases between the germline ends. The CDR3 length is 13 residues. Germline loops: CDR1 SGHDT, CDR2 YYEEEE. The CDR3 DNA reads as TGTGCCAGCAGCTTGAACAGAAACTACGAGCAGTACTTC. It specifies CASSLNRNYEQYF. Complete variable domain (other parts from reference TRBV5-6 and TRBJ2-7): DAGVTQSPTHLIKTRGQQVTLRCSPKSGHDTVSWYQQALGQGPQFIFQYYEEEERQRGNFPDRFSGHQFPNYSSELNVNALLLGDSALYLCASSLNRNYEQYFGPGTRLTVT.

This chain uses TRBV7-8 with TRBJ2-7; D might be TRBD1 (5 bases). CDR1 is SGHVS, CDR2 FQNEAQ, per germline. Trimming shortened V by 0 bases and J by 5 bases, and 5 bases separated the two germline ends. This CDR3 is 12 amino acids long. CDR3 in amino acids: CASSLARDEQYF. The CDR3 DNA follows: TGTGCCAGCAGCTTAGCCAGGGACGAGCAGTACTTC.

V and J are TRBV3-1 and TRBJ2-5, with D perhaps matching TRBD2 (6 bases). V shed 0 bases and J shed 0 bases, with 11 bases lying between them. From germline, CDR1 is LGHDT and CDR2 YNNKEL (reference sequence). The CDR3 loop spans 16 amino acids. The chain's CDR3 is CASSQEGAGDQETQYF. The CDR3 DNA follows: TGTGCCAGCAGCCAAGAGGGAGCGGGCGACCAAGAGACCCAGTACTTC.

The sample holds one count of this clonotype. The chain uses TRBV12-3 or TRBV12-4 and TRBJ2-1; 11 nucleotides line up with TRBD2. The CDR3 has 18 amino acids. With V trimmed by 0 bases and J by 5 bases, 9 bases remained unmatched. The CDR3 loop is CASSLALSGGAVHNEQFF. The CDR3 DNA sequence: TGTGCCAGCAGTTTAGCCCTTAGCGGGGGGGCGGTTCACAATGAGCAGTTCTTC.

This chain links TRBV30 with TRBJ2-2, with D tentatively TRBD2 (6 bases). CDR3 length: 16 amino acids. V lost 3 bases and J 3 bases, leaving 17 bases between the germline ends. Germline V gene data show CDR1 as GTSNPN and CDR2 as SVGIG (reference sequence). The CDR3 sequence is CAWRSVREDHTGELFF. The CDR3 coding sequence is TGTGCCTGGAGGAGCGTGAGGGAGGATCACACCGGGGAGCTGTTTTTT.

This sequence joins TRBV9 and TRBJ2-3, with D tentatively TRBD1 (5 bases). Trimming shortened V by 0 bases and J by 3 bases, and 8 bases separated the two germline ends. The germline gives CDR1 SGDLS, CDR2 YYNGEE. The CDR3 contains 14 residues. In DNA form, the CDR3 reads TGTGCCAGCAGCGTAGACCAGGGAACAGATACGCAGTATTTT. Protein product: CASSVDQGTDTQYF.

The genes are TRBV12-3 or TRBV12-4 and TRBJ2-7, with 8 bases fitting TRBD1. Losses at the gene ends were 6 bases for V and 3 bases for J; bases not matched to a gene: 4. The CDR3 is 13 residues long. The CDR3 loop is CASRPRGLYEQYF. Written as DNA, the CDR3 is TGTGCCAGCAGGCCCAGGGGGCTCTACGAGCAGTACTTC.

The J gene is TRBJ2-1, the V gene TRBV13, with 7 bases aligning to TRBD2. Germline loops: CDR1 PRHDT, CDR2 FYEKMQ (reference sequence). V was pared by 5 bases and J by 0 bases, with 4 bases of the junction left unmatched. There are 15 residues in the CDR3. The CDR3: CASSPRGGSYNEQFF. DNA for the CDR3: TGTGCCAGCAGCCCACGCGGGGGCTCCTACAATGAGCAGTTCTTC.

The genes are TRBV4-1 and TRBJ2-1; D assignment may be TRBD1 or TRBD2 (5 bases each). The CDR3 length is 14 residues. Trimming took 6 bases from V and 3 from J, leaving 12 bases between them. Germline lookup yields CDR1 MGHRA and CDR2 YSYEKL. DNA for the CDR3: TGCGCCAGCAGAATTATGGGGGACTACAATGAGCAGTTCTTC. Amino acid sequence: CASRIMGDYNEQFF.

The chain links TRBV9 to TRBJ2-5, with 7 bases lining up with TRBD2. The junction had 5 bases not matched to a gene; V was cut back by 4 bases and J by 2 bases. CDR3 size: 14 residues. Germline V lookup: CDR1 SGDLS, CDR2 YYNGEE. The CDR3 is CASSTGRTQETQYF. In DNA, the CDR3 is TGTGCCAGCAGCACCGGGAGGACTCAAGAGACCCAGTACTTC.

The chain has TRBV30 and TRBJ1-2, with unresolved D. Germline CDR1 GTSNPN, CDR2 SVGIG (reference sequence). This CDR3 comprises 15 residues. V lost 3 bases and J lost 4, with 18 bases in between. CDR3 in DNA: TGTGCCTGGAGCCCATTGGAGGGCGGCCTCTATGGCTACACCTTC. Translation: CAWSPLEGGLYGYTF.